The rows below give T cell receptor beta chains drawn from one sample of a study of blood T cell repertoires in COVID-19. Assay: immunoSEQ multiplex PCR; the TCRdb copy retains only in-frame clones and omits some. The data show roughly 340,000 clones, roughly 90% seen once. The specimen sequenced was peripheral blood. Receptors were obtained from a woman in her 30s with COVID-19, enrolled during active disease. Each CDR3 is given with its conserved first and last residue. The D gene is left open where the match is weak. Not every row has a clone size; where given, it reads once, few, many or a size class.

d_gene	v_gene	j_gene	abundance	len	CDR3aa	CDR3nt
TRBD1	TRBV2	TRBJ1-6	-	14	CASRDGQEGSALHF	TGTGCCAGCAGAGACGGACAGGAGGGTTCGGCCCTCCACTTT
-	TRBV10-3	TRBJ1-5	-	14	CATWSGYSNQPQHF	TGTGCCACCTGGTCGGGGTATAGCAATCAGCCCCAGCATTTT
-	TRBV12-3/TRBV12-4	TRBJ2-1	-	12	CASSLLNGVEFF	TGTGCCAGCAGTTTATTAAATGGAGTAGAGTTCTTC
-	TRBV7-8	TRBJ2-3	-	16	CASSSSTIAFTDTQYF	TGTGCCAGCAGCTCCTCGACAATTGCCTTCACAGATACGCAGTATTTT
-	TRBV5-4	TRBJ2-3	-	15	CASSLVGTSTDTQYF	TGTGCCAGCAGCTTGGTTGGTACTAGCACAGATACGCAGTATTTT
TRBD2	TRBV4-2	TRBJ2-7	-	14	CASTSSGESYEQYF	TGTGCCAGCACTTCTAGCGGGGAATCCTACGAGCAGTACTTC
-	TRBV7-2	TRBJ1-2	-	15	CASSLESGGGYGYTF	TGTGCCAGCAGCTTAGAGTCGGGCGGCGGGTATGGCTACACCTTC
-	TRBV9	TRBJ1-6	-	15	CASSVASARDSPLHF	TGTGCCAGCAGCGTGGCGAGTGCCAGGGATTCACCCCTCCACTTT
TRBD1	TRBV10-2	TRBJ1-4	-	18	CASSLPGQGAEGRGKLFF	TGCGCCAGCAGTCTTCCGGGACAGGGTGCAGAGGGGCGTGGAAAACTGTTTTTT
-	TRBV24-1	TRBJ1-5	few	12	CATSQGSQPQHF	TGTGCCACCAGTCAGGGCTCACAGCCCCAGCATTTT
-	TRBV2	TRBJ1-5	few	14	CASSVQAANQPQHF	TGTGCCAGCAGTGTTCAGGCAGCAAATCAGCCCCAGCATTTT
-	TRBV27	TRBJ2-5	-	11	CASSSGETQYF	TGTGCCAGCAGTTCGGGGGAGACCCAGTACTTC
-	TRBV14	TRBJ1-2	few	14	CASSHGIAPYGYTF	TGTGCCAGCAGCCACGGGATCGCTCCGTATGGCTACACCTTC
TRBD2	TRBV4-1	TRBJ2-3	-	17	CASSHPLLAGGPGTQYF	TGCGCCAGCAGCCACCCTTTACTAGCGGGGGGTCCCGGTACGCAGTATTTT
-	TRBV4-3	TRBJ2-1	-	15	CASSQGTLAFNEQFF	TGCGCCAGCAGCCAAGGGACTTTGGCATTTAATGAGCAGTTCTTC
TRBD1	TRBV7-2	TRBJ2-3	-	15	CASSFRQGGTDTQYF	TGTGCCAGCAGCTTCCGACAGGGGGGAACAGATACGCAGTATTTT
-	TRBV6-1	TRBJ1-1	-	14	CASSDGRMNTEAFF	TGTGCCAGCAGTGATGGCAGAATGAACACTGAAGCTTTCTTT
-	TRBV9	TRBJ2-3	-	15	CASSVSAEAADTQYF	TGTGCCAGCAGCGTATCAGCGGAAGCGGCAGATACGCAGTATTTT
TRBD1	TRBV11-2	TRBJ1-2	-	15	CASSYSPDRDRGYTF	TGTGCCAGCAGCTACTCCCCGGACAGGGATCGTGGCTACACCTTC
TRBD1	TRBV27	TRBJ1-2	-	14	CASSLSGQGWGYTF	TGTGCCAGCAGTTTATCTGGACAGGGGTGGGGCTACACCTTC
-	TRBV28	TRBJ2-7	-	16	CASSLSVGLLSYEQYF	TGTGCCAGCAGTTTATCTGTCGGTCTCCTCTCCTACGAGCAGTACTTC
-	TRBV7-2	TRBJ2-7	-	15	CASSLESSLNHEQYF	TGTGCCAGCAGCTTAGAGTCTTCACTGAACCACGAGCAGTACTTC
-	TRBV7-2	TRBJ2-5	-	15	CASSLAQGGLETQYF	TGTGCCAGCAGCTTAGCGCAGGGAGGATTGGAGACCCAGTACTTC
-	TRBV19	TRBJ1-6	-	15	CASSTTSSYNSPLHF	TGTGCCAGTAGTACGACAAGCTCCTATAATTCACCCCTCCACTTT
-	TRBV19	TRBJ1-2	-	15	CASSIAGSVSYGYTF	TGTGCCAGTAGTATAGCAGGTTCCGTAAGCTATGGCTACACCTTC
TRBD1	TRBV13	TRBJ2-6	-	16	CASSPDRVSSINVLTF	TGTGCCAGCAGCCCGGACAGGGTTAGTTCGATCAACGTCCTGACTTTC
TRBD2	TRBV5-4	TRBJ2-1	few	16	CASSALSGGAYNEQFF	TGTGCCAGCAGCGCCCTTAGCGGGGGGGCCTACAATGAGCAGTTCTTC
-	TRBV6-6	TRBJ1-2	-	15	CASSYGAGAGYGYTF	TGTGCCAGCAGTTACGGCGCAGGGGCAGGCTATGGCTACACCTTC
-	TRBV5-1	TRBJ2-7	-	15	CASSLEGQVAYEQYF	TGCGCCAGCAGTCTTGAGGGCCAGGTCGCCTACGAGCAGTACTTC
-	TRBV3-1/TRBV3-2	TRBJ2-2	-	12	CASSPLSGELFF	TGTGCCAGCAGCCCCTTATCCGGGGAGCTGTTTTTT
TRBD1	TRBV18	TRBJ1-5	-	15	CASSPPGQGPFPQHF	TGTGCCAGCTCACCACCCGGACAGGGGCCCTTCCCCCAGCATTTT
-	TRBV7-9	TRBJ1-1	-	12	CASSLTGSAAFF	TGTGCCAGCAGCTTAACAGGGTCTGCGGCTTTCTTT
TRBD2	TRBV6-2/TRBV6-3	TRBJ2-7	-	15	CASTPLAGGSYEQYF	TGTGCCAGCACCCCACTAGCGGGGGGCTCCTACGAGCAGTACTTC